The 17 T cell receptor beta chains listed next were all sequenced from one sample in a study of blood T cell repertoires in COVID-19. Clones were read by immunoSEQ multiplex PCR, and TCRdb kept only the in-frame ones, dropping some. The sample records a few hundred thousand clones, over 80% being singletons. Sequencing was performed on peripheral blood. These receptors were taken from a woman aged 70-85 years with COVID-19, enrolled during active disease.

V gene TRBV3-1 (or the pseudogene TRBV3-2) combines with J gene TRBJ2-2; D perhaps matches TRBD2 (6 bases). Germline CDR1 and CDR2: LGHDT and YNNKEL (reference sequence). Trimming removed 2 bases at V and 6 bases at J, with 13 bases between. The CDR3 extends over 15 amino acids. CDR3 amino acids: CASSQQTSRPGELFF. The CDR3 nucleotides are TGTGCCAGCAGCCAACAGACTAGTCGGCCCGGGGAGCTGTTTTTT.

V usage is TRBV24-1 and J usage is TRBJ2-5; a weak D match, TRBD1 (6 bases). CDR1 is KGHDR and CDR2 is SFDVKD in the germline V gene. V dropped 7 bases and J dropped 5 bases, with 13 bases sitting between them. CDR3 size: 13 residues. The CDR3 is CATSSGTPETQYF. The CDR3 DNA reads TGTGCCACCAGCTCCGGGACACCCGAGACCCAGTACTTC.

This chain links TRBV5-4 with TRBJ1-2, with D perhaps matching TRBD1 (5 bases). Germline CDR1 SGHNT, CDR2 YYREEE (reference sequence). This CDR3 comprises 15 residues. The ends were cut back, 0 bases at V and 7 bases at J, with 16 bases in the middle. The CDR3 here is CASSLDGGLGSGYTF. The CDR3 nucleotides read TGTGCCAGCAGCTTGGACGGGGGACTAGGTTCTGGCTACACCTTC.

Regarding this clone: At one of its ends the junction is not consistent with the germline gene, which may arise from a read error. The chain uses TRBV25-1 and TRBJ1-3; D is unresolved. There are 14 residues in the CDR3. Germline CDR1 is MGHDK and CDR2 is SYGVNS. CDR3 amino acids: CASRESGSGNTIYF. As DNA, the CDR3 is TGTGCCAGCAGGGAATCGGGGTCTGGAAACACCATATATTTT.

The chain has TRBV3-1 (or the pseudogene TRBV3-2) and TRBJ1-2; maybe TRBD1 (6 bases). V shed 0 bases and J shed 4 bases, with 15 bases lying between them. Germline CDR1 reads LGHDT; CDR2 reads YNNKEL (reference sequence). CDR3 length: 16 amino acids. Written as DNA, the CDR3 is TGTGCCAGCAGCCAAGATACAAGACAGGCGAGCTATGGCTACACCTTC. Its translation: CASSQDTRQASYGYTF.

CDR3 region: CASSLDRKDQPQHF. For the CDR3, the DNA is TGTGCCAGCAGCTTAGACAGGAAGGATCAGCCCCAGCATTTT. This chain joins TRBV7-8 and TRBJ1-5; D perhaps matches TRBD1 (5 bases). The V gene lost 1 base and the J gene lost 5 bases, with 9 bases spanning the gap. Germline CDR1 reads SGHVS; CDR2 reads FQNEAQ. The CDR3 consists of 14 residues. The variable domain in full, completed from reference TRBV7-8 and TRBJ1-5, reads GAGVSQSPRYKVAKRGQDVALRCDPISGHVSLFWYQQALGQGPEFLTYFQNEAQLDKSGLPSDRFFAERPEGSVSTLKIQRTQQEDSAVYLCASSLDRKDQPQHFGDGTRLSIL.

This sequence joins TRBV7-9 and TRBJ2-5; D perhaps matches TRBD1 (5 bases). V gave up 5 bases and J gave up 5 bases, with 21 bases separating them. The CDR3 is 16 residues long. Germline V gives CDR1 SEHNR, CDR2 FQNEAQ (reference sequence). CDR3 bases: TGTGCCAGCAGCACTTTCGCGACAGTAGAGAGGGAGACCCAGTACTTC. Protein: CASSTFATVERETQYF. The complete variable domain, with remaining parts taken from reference TRBV7-9 and TRBJ2-5, reads DTGVSQNPRHKITKRGQNVTFRCDPISEHNRLYWYRQTLGQGPEFLTYFQNEAQLEKSRLLSDRFSAERPKGSFSTLEIQRTEQGDSAMYLCASSTFATVERETQYFGPGTRLLVL.

The chain carries TRBV7-8 and TRBJ2-2, with 7 bases fitting TRBD2. The junction had 5 bases not matched to a gene; V was cut back by 4 bases and J by 3 bases. CDR1 and CDR2 (germline): SGHVS, FQNEAQ. The CDR3 is made up of 15 amino acids. The CDR3 DNA is TGTGCCAGCAGCTCGACTAGCTTGGACACCGGGGAGCTGTTTTTT. Protein: CASSSTSLDTGELFF.

The genes are TRBV7-2 and TRBJ1-6; 11 bases fit TRBD1. The V gene end was trimmed by 5 bases and the J gene end by 10 bases; junction bases not matched to a gene: 10. There are 16 residues in the CDR3. Germline V gene lookup returns CDR1 SGHTA and CDR2 FQGNSA. The CDR3 sequence: CASSPLGGQGGSPLHF. DNA for the CDR3: TGTGCCAGCAGCCCCTTAGGGGGACAGGGGGGATCACCCCTCCACTTT.

The count of this clone is one. This chain connects TRBV7-3 to TRBJ2-3; 9 bases match TRBD2. The CDR3 is made up of 16 amino acids. V was clipped by 5 bases and J by 4 bases; unmatched bases: 10. Germline V CDR1 and CDR2: SGHTA, FQGTGA. In nucleotides, the CDR3 is TGTGCCAGCAGCCCCTCTAGCGGGAAGGGGGCAGATACGCAGTATTTT. Encoded protein: CASSPSSGKGADTQYF.

J is TRBJ2-7 and V is TRBV4-1; maybe TRBD2 (5 bases). Trimming removed 1 base at V and 3 bases at J, with 16 bases between. CDR1 is MGHRA and CDR2 is YSYEKL in the germline V gene. The length of the CDR3 is 16 residues. The CDR3 spells CASSQGHPAVGYEQYF. The CDR3 DNA reads as TGCGCCAGCAGCCAAGGCCATCCAGCGGTGGGCTACGAGCAGTACTTC.

The gene calls are TRBV5-8 and TRBJ1-5, with 7 bases matching TRBD1. The germline gives CDR1 SGHTS, CDR2 YDEGEE. The CDR3 sequence is 15 residues long. V lost 1 base and J lost 0; bases outside the gene matches: 1. The CDR3 region is CASSLHRGSNQPQHF. CDR3 in DNA: TGTGCCAGCAGCTTGCACAGGGGTAGCAATCAGCCCCAGCATTTT.

The chain uses TRBV11-2 and TRBJ2-1, with D unclear. Trimming left V 0 bases short and J 5 bases short, with 8 bases between. From germline, CDR1 is SGHAT and CDR2 FQNNGV. This CDR3 contains 14 residues. CDR3 bases: TGTGCCAGCAGCTTAGATATCGGTCACAATGAGCAGTTCTTC. The encoded protein is CASSLDIGHNEQFF.

The chain couples TRBV7-9 to TRBJ2-2; 10 bases match TRBD1. V shed 6 bases, J shed 3 bases, and the junction held 7 bases outside the gene matches. The germline V gene encodes CDR1 SEHNR and CDR2 FQNEAQ (reference sequence). The CDR3 runs 16 residues. CDR3 sequence reads: CASRGWTGGDTGELFF. The CDR3 DNA reads TGTGCCAGCAGGGGATGGACAGGGGGTGACACCGGGGAGCTGTTTTTT.

The chain joins TRBV7-9 to TRBJ2-7; TRBD2 matches 7 bases. The CDR3 contains 15 residues. V gave up 5 bases and J gave up 0 bases; unmatched junction bases: 7. The germline CDR1 and CDR2 sequences are SEHNR and FQNEAQ (reference sequence). The CDR3 bases are TGTGCCAGCAGCAGTCTAGCGGTATACTCCTACGAGCAGTACTTC. Its protein is CASSSLAVYSYEQYF.

V usage is TRBV24-1 and J usage is TRBJ2-7; no firm D call. Trimming stripped 3 bases from V and 3 bases from J, with 8 bases between. This CDR3 spans 13 amino acids. Germline CDR1 and CDR2: KGHDR and SFDVKD. The CDR3 sequence: CATSDGTYYEQYF. CDR3 bases: TGTGCCACCAGTGATGGTACCTACTACGAGCAGTACTTC.

This clone was counted once. The chain has TRBV2 and TRBJ2-1; 9 bases agree with TRBD2. Germline lookup yields CDR1 SNHLY and CDR2 FYNNEI. The CDR3 is 16 amino acids. V dropped 6 bases and J dropped 0; count of bases not matched to a gene: 6. The CDR3 DNA sequence: TGTGCCAGCAGGCACCTAGCGGGGAGCTCCTACAATGAGCAGTTCTTC. Its translation: CASRHLAGSSYNEQFF.